The 8 T cell receptor beta chains below all came from one sample that was sequenced in a study of T cell responses to AZD1222 COVID-19 vaccine. Assay used: immunoSEQ multiplex PCR; TCRdb lists only in-frame clones, some missing. Of 65,000 to 70,000 clones detected, around four fifths appear once; the ten largest clones hold nearly 25%. The sequencing used peripheral blood, collected 28 days after the second AZD1222 dose. The receptors were sampled from an adult who received the AZD1222 COVID-19 vaccine.

The V call is TRBV5-1, the J call TRBJ1-1; tentatively, D is TRBD1 (5 bases). The V gene lost 5 bases and the J gene lost 1 base, with 12 bases spanning the gap. CDR1 is SGHRS and CDR2 is YFSETQ in the germline V gene. This CDR3 region has 14 residues. The CDR3 spells CASRTGTSNTEAFF. CDR3 bases: TGCGCCAGCAGGACCGGGACGTCGAACACTGAAGCTTTCTTT. The full variable domain, in which reference TRBV5-1 and TRBJ1-1 provide the parts outside the CDR3, is KAGVTQTPRYLIKTRGQQVTLSCSPISGHRSVSWYQQTPGQGLQFLFEYFSETQRNKGNFPGRFSGRQFSNSRSEMNVSTLELGDSALYLCASRTGTSNTEAFFGQGTRLTVV.

This clone was detected only once. V gene TRBV30 combines with J gene TRBJ2-3, with D possibly matching TRBD2 (6 bases). CDR1 GTSNPN and CDR2 SVGIG come from the germline V gene (reference sequence). This CDR3 contains 13 residues. V shed 3 bases and J shed 8 bases, with 15 bases lying between them. The CDR3 loop reads CAWSRRERGTQYF. For the CDR3, the DNA is TGTGCCTGGAGCCGACGGGAGAGGGGTACGCAGTATTTT.

This clone appeared once. V usage is TRBV10-2 and J usage is TRBJ1-4, with D hard to call. V was cut by 4 bases and J by 4 bases, with 13 bases left in between. This CDR3 spans 15 amino acids. Germline assignment: CDR1 WSHSY and CDR2 SAAADI. CDR3 in DNA: TGCGCCAGCAGTGCGTCGACTTGGGGTAATGAAAAACTGTTTTTT. Translated, it gives CASSASTWGNEKLFF.

V usage is TRBV5-5 and J usage is TRBJ2-4; D call uncertain. Germline loops: CDR1 SGHKS, CDR2 YYEKEE (reference sequence). Trimming left V 4 bases short and J 0 bases short, with 11 bases between. This CDR3 has 15 residues. CDR3 bases: TGTGCCAGCAGCCGATTCGACTTAGCCAAAAACATTCAGTACTTC. Its protein is CASSRFDLAKNIQYF. The complete variable domain, with remaining parts taken from reference TRBV5-5 and TRBJ2-4, reads DAGVTQSPTHLIKTRGQQVTLRCSPISGHKSVSWYQQVLGQGPQFIFQYYEKEERGRGNFPDRFSARQFPNYSSELNVNALLLGDSALYLCASSRFDLAKNIQYFGAGTRLSVL.

The chain employs TRBV19 and TRBJ2-1; D might be TRBD1 (6 bases). This CDR3 spans 14 amino acids. V was cut by 4 bases and J by 7 bases, with 14 bases left in between. CDR1 LNHDA and CDR2 SQIVND come from the germline V gene (reference sequence). CDR3 loop: CASSTSITGNEQFF. DNA for the CDR3: TGTGCCAGTAGTACAAGCATAACAGGGAATGAGCAGTTCTTC. Drawing the rest from reference TRBV19 and TRBJ2-1, the complete variable domain is DGGITQSPKYLFRKEGQNVTLSCEQNLNHDAMYWYRQDPGQGLRLIYYSQIVNDFQKGDIAEGYSVSREKKESFPLTVTSAQKNPTAFYLCASSTSITGNEQFFGPGTRLTVL.

The genes are TRBV4-1 and TRBJ2-7; D is unclear. Germline assignment: CDR1 MGHRA and CDR2 YSYEKL. Between the trimmed V and J ends, which lost 3 bases and 0 bases, there was a span of 12 bases. This CDR3 comprises 15 residues. The DNA for the CDR3 is TGCGCCAGCAGCCAGCCGGGCGGTAGCTCCTACGAGCAGTACTTC. It is translated as CASSQPGGSSYEQYF.

This clone occurred a few times. The chain employs TRBV19 and TRBJ2-3, with 10 bases that match TRBD1. This CDR3 region has 15 residues. Trimming took 4 bases from V and 5 from J; bases not matched to a gene: 6. Germline CDR1 is LNHDA and CDR2 is SQIVND (reference sequence). CDR3 in DNA: TGTGCCAGTAGTAGACAGGGGGCCGGGAAAGATACGCAGTATTTT. Translated: CASSRQGAGKDTQYF.

The chain joins TRBV5-6 to TRBJ2-6; 10 bases are shared with TRBD1. V was clipped by 4 bases and J by 0 bases; unmatched bases: 10. Germline V lookup: CDR1 SGHDT, CDR2 YYEEEE. This CDR3 contains 19 residues. The CDR3 protein is CASSTRQGAQSSGANVLTF. The CDR3 DNA sequence: TGTGCCAGCAGCACCAGACAGGGGGCACAGAGCTCTGGGGCCAACGTCCTGACTTTC.